The source of this TCR beta chain is a study of blood T cell repertoires in COVID-19. As for the study in general: The samples span acute and convalescent COVID-19 from the United States, Italy and Spain. Nucleic acid was either cDNA or gDNA, and it came from T cells, B-cell-depleted T cells, or PBMCs.

Trimming took off 4 bases at V and 0 bases at J, with 10 bases between the two ends. This CDR3 is built from 15 residues. CDR1 is LNHDA and CDR2 is SQIVND in the germline V gene (reference sequence). Original methodology: Amplifying reference gene primers gave estimates of nucleated cell counts. Data came from immunoSEQ multiplex PCR; TCRdb stores just in-frame clones and leaves some out. V, J and clone size were drawn from that table, and D and trimming were deduced from the DNA. Seen here are 140,000 to 150,000 clones, over 80% observed once, and the top ten hold around 1.7%. This sequence originates from a woman in her forties or fifties with acute or convalescent COVID-19. Sequencing was performed on peripheral blood. The chain joins TRBV19 to TRBJ2-1; D not resolved. CDR3 protein: CASSRDESSYNEQFF. CDR3 in DNA: TGTGCCAGTAGTAGAGACGAGAGCTCCTACAATGAGCAGTTCTTC.